Following are 17 T cell receptor beta chains from one sample sequenced in a study of cytomegalovirus exposure and HLA in healthy donors. PCR employed 60 Vbeta and 13 Jbeta primers. Measured with immunoSEQ multiplex PCR; TCRdb has only the in-frame clones, and not every one. This table holds about 150,000 clones, 80% found once. Sequencing was carried out using PBMCs. The receptors originated from a young man in good health and CMV-seronegative.

This sequence joins TRBV27 and TRBJ1-2; possible D gene TRBD1, 5 bases. The V end was cut by 3 bases, the J end by 8 bases, with 13 bases between. Germline lookup yields CDR1 MNHEY and CDR2 SMNVEV (reference sequence). The CDR3 runs to 13 residues. CDR3 bases: TGTGCCAGCAGTTTGGGGCAGGGCGAAGGCTACACCTTC. This sequence encodes CASSLGQGEGYTF.

The CDR3 loop is CASSLVTRASYEQYF. The CDR3 bases are TGTGCCAGCAGCTTAGTTACGCGGGCCTCCTACGAGCAGTACTTC. The chain carries TRBV7-2 and TRBJ2-7, with D possibly TRBD2 on 5 matching bases. Trimming took 1 base from V and 0 from J, leaving 10 bases between them. The CDR3 totals 15 residues. Germline values: CDR1 SGHTA, CDR2 FQGNSA.

V gene TRBV9 combines with J gene TRBJ1-1; a possible D gene is TRBD1 (6 bases). This CDR3 has 13 amino acids. The germline V and J ends were trimmed by 3 bases and 6 bases, with 12 bases remaining between them. Germline CDR1 and CDR2: SGDLS and YYNGEE. Here the CDR3 reads CASSESQGSEAFF. The DNA for the CDR3 is TGTGCCAGCAGCGAGTCACAGGGATCTGAAGCTTTCTTT.

The chain links TRBV6-1 to TRBJ1-5; TRBD1 agrees at 7 bases. With 1 base clipped from V and 4 bases from J, the junction kept 7 bases outside the gene matches. The CDR3 sequence is 16 residues long. CDR1 and CDR2 (germline): MNHNS, SASEGT. CDR3 coding DNA: TGTGCCAGCAGTGAAGTCTGGGCAGGGGGAAATCAGCCCCAGCATTTT. It specifies CASSEVWAGGNQPQHF.

This clone came up once. V is TRBV30 and J is TRBJ2-5, with TRBD2 identical over 7 bases. CDR1 is GTSNPN and CDR2 is SVGIG in the germline V gene (reference sequence). J was trimmed by 3 bases and V by 0 bases; bases with no gene match: 4. The CDR3 extends over 14 amino acids. CDR3 protein: CAWSVQSGKETQYF. The CDR3 DNA follows: TGTGCCTGGAGTGTTCAGAGCGGGAAAGAGACCCAGTACTTC.

The chain links TRBV6-5 to TRBJ2-7; D possibly corresponds to TRBD2 (6 bases). The germline V gene has CDR1 MNHEY and CDR2 SVGAGI. The CDR3 runs to 15 residues. V lost 0 bases to trimming and J lost 4 bases, with 13 bases between them. The CDR3 DNA reads as TGTGCCAGCAGTTACTCTTGGCTAGCGAAGTACGAGCAGTACTTC. As protein: CASSYSWLAKYEQYF.

The genes are TRBV30 and TRBJ1-3; 8 nucleotides align to TRBD1. V gave up 7 bases and J gave up 0 bases; unmatched junction bases: 5. This CDR3 has 14 amino acids. CDR1 is GTSNPN, CDR2 SVGIG, per germline (reference sequence). The CDR3 DNA is TGTGCCTACGGACAGGGAACCTCTGGAAACACCATATATTTT. Amino acids: CAYGQGTSGNTIYF.

This chain joins TRBV5-6 and TRBJ2-5; no clear D gene. The CDR3 spans 13 residues. Trimming took 3 bases from V and 4 from J, leaving 10 bases between them. CDR1 is SGHDT, CDR2 YYEEEE, per germline. Written as DNA, the CDR3 is TGTGCCAGCAGCTCCTCAGGTGGAGAGACCCAGTACTTC. Protein: CASSSSGGETQYF.

The V call is TRBV6-4, the J call TRBJ1-1, with D uncertain. Germline V gene data show CDR1 as MRHNA and CDR2 as SNTAGT. V was shortened by 0 bases and J by 10 bases, with 15 bases between the two germline ends. The CDR3 spans 14 residues. CDR3 DNA: TGTGCCAGCAGTGACTCTCGTTTAGGAGTGATAGCTTTCTTT. Protein: CASSDSRLGVIAFF.

The V and J genes are TRBV29-1 and TRBJ2-1; TRBD2 might be the D (5 bases). CDR1 and CDR2 from the germline V gene are SQVTM and ANQGSEA. The V end was cut by 6 bases, the J end by 8 bases, with 8 bases between. The CDR3 extends over 10 amino acids. The CDR3 region has the DNA TGCAGCGTAGTGAGGGATGAGCAGTTCTTC. It specifies CSVVRDEQFF.

The chain couples TRBV25-1 to TRBJ2-3; TRBD2 agrees at 7 bases. Germline loops: CDR1 MGHDK, CDR2 SYGVNS. The V segment lost 9 bases and the J segment 1 base; nucleotides outside the gene matches: 10. The CDR3 is made up of 15 amino acids. The CDR3 nucleotides are TGTGCCAGTCGGGGGGAGGGGCACGGCACAGATACGCAGTATTTT. This codes for CASRGEGHGTDTQYF.

J is TRBJ2-4 and V is TRBV28, with D possibly TRBD1 on 6 matching bases. Trimming shortened V by 5 bases and J by 0 bases, and 23 bases separated the two germline ends. The V gene's germline CDR1 is MDHEN and CDR2 SYDVKM. This CDR3 has 19 residues. The CDR3 loop reads CASSPSRTATFVAKNIQYF. CDR3 coding DNA: TGTGCCAGCAGTCCATCCCGGACAGCTACCTTTGTAGCCAAAAACATTCAGTACTTC.

The V gene is TRBV7-8, the J gene TRBJ1-5; 7 nucleotides agree with TRBD1. The CDR3 loop spans 16 amino acids. With V trimmed by 5 bases and J by 0 bases, 7 bases remained unmatched. The V gene's germline CDR1 is SGHVS and CDR2 FQNEAQ. CDR3 sequence (DNA): TGTGCCAGCAGCCCTACAGGGGTCTATAGCAATCAGCCCCAGCATTTT. Residues: CASSPTGVYSNQPQHF.

V and J are TRBV5-4 and TRBJ2-3; tentatively, D is TRBD1 (5 bases). The CDR3 sequence is 14 residues long. CDR1 is SGHNT and CDR2 is YYREEE in the germline V gene (reference sequence). The ends were cut back, 10 bases at V and 3 bases at J, with 18 bases in the middle. The CDR3 DNA reads TGTGCCTATAATCCCCCAGGGTTAACAGATACGCAGTATTTT. Amino acid sequence: CAYNPPGLTDTQYF.

This clone was picked up a small number of times. The chain links TRBV7-9 to TRBJ2-1; no firm D call. The CDR3 is 15 residues long. The V end was cut by 4 bases, the J end by 1 base, with 11 bases between. CDR1 and CDR2 (germline): SEHNR, FQNEAQ (reference sequence). For the CDR3, the DNA is TGTGCCAGCAGCTCGACGGTCGGGTCCTACAATGAGCAGTTCTTC. Residues: CASSSTVGSYNEQFF.

The V and J genes are TRBV12-2 and TRBJ1-2. TRBV12-2 is designated a pseudogene. The CDR3 length is 12 residues. The CDR3 is CASRLSARGYTF. Written as DNA, the CDR3 is TGTGCAAGTCGCTTATCCGCGAGAGGCTACACCTTC.

V gene TRBV28 combines with J gene TRBJ1-1; TRBD1 might be the D (6 bases). V lost 0 bases, J lost 7 bases, and 12 bases lay in between. CDR1 MDHEN and CDR2 SYDVKM come from the germline V gene. The CDR3 length is 14 residues. In DNA, the CDR3 is TGTGCCAGCAGTTTATGGCTGGGGGCTAATGAAGCTTTCTTT. Its protein is CASSLWLGANEAFF.